This T cell receptor (beta chain) stems from a study of Graves' ophthalmopathy and Graves' hyperthyroidism. Findings and limits, study-wide: A classifier, a 13-signature model, separated ophthalmopathy from stable hyperthyroidism with approximately 88% sensitivity and 75% to 82% specificity. Sensitivity of around 64% and specificity of 72% to 85% were achieved by the model that predicted ophthalmopathy progression.

CDR1 and CDR2 (germline): LNHNV, YYDKDF (reference sequence). Trimming took 0 bases from V and 6 from J, leaving 8 bases between them. The CDR3 runs 14 residues. This clonotype was observed at least ten times. The antigen is undetermined. Exclusion criteria comprised other autoimmune diseases, uncontrolled infections, pregnancy or lactation in patients. Amplifying from RNA transcripts, the study obtained TCR beta CDR3 regions. HTBI primers primed a first-round RT-PCR, and a second-round multiplex PCR followed. MiXCR, applied by TCRdb to the multiplex PCR reads, yields one record per CDR3 protein. The sample carries approximately 540,000 distinct CDR3 sequences, 39% recorded once.

Sequencing was performed on peripheral blood or thyroid tissue (not recorded which). This clonotype was sampled from an adult man with Graves' hyperthyroidism. The chain joins TRBV15 to TRBJ1-4; D remains ambiguous. The chain's CDR3 is CATSRDPTDEKLFF. In DNA, the CDR3 is TGTGCCACCAGCAGAGACCCGACCGATGAAAAACTGTTTTTT.